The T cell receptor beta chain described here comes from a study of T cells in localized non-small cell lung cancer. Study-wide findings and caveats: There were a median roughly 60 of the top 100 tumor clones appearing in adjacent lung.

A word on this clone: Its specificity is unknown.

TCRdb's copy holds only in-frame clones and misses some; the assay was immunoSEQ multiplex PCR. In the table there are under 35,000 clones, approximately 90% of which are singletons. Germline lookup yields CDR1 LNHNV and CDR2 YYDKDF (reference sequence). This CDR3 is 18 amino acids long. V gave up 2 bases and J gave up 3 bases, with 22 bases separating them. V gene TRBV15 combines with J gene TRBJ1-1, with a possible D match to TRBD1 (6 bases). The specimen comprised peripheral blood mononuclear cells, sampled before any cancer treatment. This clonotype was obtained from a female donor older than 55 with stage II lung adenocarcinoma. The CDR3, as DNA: TGTGCCACCAGCAGACCCTCCGGGACACTGGCTTGGGACACTGAAGCTTTCTTT. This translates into CATSRPSGTLAWDTEAFF.